This TCR beta chain was identified during a study of shared clonotypes between healthy human individuals. Turning to the study itself: Plates per donor: three CD4 naive, three CD4 memory, two CD8 naive, one CD8 memory. Study-level findings and limits: Across subsets, estimated richness was generally greater for naive than for memory populations.

CDR1 is SGHAT, CDR2 FQNNGV, per germline. This CDR3 region has 15 residues. V trimming: 5 bases; J trimming: 5 bases; junction bases outside the gene matches: 7. Naive CD8 cells were CD45RO-negative, positively selected for CCR7, excluding terminally differentiated effector memory CD45RA+ cells. Recent vaccinations or acute infections were absent in the healthy HIV-negative adult donors. Comment on this clone: What it binds is unknown.

The run depth of the assay was deep. Profiling relied on immunoSEQ multiplex PCR, and the TCRdb table lists in-frame clones only, not all of them. The sample includes about 820,000 clones, 92% of them seen just once. The sequence derives from a man younger than 40 in good health. The source material was naive CD8+ T cells sorted from blood. The chain recombines TRBV11-2 with TRBJ2-3, with 10 bases fitting TRBD2. Here the CDR3 DNA reads TGTGCCAGCAGCCAGACTAGCGGGTATCTAGATACGCAGTATTTT. As protein: CASSQTSGYLDTQYF.